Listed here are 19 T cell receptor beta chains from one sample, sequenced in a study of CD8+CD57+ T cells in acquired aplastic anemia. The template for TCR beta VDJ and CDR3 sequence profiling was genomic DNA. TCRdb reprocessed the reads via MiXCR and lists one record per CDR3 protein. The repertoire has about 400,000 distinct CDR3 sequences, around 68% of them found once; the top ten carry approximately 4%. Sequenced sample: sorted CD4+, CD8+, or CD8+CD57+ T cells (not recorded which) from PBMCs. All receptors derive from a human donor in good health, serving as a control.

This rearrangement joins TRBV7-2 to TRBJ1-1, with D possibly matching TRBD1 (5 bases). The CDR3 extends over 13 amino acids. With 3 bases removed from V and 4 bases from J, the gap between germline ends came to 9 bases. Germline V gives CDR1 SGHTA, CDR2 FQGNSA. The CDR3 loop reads CASSLGPRTEAFF. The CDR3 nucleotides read TGTGCCAGCAGCTTGGGACCTCGCACTGAAGCTTTCTTT. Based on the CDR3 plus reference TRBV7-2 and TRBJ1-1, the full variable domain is GAGVSQSPSNKVTEKGKDVELRCDPISGHTALYWYRQSLGQGLEFLIYFQGNSAPDKSGLPSDRFSAERTGGSVSTLTIQRTQQEDSAVYLCASSLGPRTEAFFGQGTRLTVV.

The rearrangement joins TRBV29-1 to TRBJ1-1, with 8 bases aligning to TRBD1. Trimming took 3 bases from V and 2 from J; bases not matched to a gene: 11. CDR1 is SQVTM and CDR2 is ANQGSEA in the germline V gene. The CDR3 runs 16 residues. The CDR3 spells CSVEVQGVPGNTEAFF. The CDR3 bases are TGCAGCGTTGAGGTACAGGGGGTACCCGGCAACACTGAAGCTTTCTTT.

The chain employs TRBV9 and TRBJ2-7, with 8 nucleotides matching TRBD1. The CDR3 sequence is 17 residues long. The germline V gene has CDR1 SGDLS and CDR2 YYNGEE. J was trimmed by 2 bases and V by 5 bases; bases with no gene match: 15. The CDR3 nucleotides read TGTGCCAGCAGTGTCCGACAGGGGACTTTGATCGCCTACGAGCAGTACTTC. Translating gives CASSVRQGTLIAYEQYF.

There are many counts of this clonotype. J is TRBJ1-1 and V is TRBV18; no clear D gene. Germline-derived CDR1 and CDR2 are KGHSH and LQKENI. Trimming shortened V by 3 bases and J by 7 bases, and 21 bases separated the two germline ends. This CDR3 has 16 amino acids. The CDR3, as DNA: TGTGCCAGCTCACCCAGTCAAATCACACTTCGAGGTGAAGCTTTCTTT. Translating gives CASSPSQITLRGEAFF.

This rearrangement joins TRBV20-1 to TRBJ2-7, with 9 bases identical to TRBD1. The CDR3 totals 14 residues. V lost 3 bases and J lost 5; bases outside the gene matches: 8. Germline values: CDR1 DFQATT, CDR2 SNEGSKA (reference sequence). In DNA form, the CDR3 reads TGCAGTGCTAGCCCCGGGACAGGGACCGACGAGCAGTACTTC. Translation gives CSASPGTGTDEQYF.

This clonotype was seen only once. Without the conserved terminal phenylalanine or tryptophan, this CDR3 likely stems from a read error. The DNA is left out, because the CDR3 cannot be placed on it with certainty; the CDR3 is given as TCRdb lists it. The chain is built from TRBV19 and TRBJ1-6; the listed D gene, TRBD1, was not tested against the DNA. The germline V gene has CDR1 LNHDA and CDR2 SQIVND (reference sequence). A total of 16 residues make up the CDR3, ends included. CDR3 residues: CASSGTGRTDTPYLHL.

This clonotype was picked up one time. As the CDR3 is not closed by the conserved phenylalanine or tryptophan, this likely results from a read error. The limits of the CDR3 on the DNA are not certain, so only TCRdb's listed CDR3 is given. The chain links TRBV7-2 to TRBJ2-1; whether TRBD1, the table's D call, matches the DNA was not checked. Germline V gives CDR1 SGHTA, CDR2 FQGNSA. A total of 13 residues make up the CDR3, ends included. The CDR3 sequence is CASTYDRASYEHY.

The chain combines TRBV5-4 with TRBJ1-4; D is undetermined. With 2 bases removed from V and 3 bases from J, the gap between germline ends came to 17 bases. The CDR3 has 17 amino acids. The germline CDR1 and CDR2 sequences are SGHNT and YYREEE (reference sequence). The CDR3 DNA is TGTGCCAGCAGCTTTTACTCCGGGCGTTTGTCTAATGAAAAACTGTTTTTT. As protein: CASSFYSGRLSNEKLFF.

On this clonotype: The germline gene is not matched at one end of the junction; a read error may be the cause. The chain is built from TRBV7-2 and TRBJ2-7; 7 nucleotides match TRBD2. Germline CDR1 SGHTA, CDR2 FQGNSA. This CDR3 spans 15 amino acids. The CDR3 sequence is CASSSQSGDQPQHYF. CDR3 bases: TGTGCCAGCAGCTCCCAGAGCGGGGATCAGCCCCAGCATTACTTC. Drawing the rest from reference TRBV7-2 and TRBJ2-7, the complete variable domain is GAGVSQSPSNKVTEKGKDVELRCDPISGHTALYWYRQSLGQGLEFLIYFQGNSAPDKSGLPSDRFSAERTGGSVSTLTIQRTQQEDSAVYLCASSSQSGDQPQHYFGPGTRLTVT.

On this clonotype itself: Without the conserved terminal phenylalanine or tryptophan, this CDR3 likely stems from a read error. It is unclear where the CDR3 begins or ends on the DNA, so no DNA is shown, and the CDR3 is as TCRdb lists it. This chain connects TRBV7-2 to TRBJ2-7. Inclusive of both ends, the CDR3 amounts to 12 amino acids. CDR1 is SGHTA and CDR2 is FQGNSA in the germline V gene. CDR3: CASSIELLSYEH.

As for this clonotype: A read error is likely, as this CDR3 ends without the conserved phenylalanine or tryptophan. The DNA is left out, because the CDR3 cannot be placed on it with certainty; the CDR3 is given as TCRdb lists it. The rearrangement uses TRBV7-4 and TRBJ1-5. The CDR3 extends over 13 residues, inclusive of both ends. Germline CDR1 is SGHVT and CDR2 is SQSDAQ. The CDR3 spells CASSRGHLGYGYT.

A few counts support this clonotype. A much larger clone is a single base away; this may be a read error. The CDR3 is CASSDRADQPQHF. CDR3 bases: TGTGCCAGCAGCGACAGGGCAGATCAGCCCCAGCATTTT. The chain links TRBV24-1 to TRBJ1-5, with 7 nucleotides matching TRBD1. The CDR3 runs 13 residues. Germline CDR1 reads KGHDR; CDR2 reads SFDVKD. V lost 11 bases and J lost 5; bases outside the gene matches: 8.

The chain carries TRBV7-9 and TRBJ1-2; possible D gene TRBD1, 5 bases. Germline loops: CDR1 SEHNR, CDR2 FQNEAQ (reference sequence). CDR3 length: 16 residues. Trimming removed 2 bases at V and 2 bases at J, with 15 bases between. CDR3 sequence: CASSLSLQGTNYGYTF. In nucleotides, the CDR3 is TGTGCCAGCAGCTTATCCCTGCAGGGTACGAACTATGGCTACACCTTC. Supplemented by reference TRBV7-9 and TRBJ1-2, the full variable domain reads DTGVSQNPRHKITKRGQNVTFRCDPISEHNRLYWYRQTLGQGPEFLTYFQNEAQLEKSRLLSDRFSAERPKGSFSTLEIQRTEQGDSAMYLCASSLSLQGTNYGYTFGSGTRLTVV.

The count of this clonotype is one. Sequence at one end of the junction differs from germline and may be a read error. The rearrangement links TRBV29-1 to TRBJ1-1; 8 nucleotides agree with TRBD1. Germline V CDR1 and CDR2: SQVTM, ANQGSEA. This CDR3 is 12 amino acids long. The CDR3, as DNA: TGCAGCGTCAGGACAGGGCACACAGAAGCTTTCTTT. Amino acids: CSVRTGHTEAFF.

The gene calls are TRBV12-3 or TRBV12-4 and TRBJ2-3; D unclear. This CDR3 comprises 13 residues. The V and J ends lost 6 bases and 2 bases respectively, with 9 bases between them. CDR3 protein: CASRAESTDTQYF. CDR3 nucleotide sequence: TGTGCCAGCAGAGCCGAATCCACAGATACGCAGTATTTT.

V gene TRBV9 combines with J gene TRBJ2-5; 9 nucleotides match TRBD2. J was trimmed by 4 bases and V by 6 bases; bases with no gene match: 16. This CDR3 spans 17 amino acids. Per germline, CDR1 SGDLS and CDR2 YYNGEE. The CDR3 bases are TGTGCCAGCACCGCCGGGAATCCAGGACTAGCGTTAGAGACCCAGTACTTC. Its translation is CASTAGNPGLALETQYF.

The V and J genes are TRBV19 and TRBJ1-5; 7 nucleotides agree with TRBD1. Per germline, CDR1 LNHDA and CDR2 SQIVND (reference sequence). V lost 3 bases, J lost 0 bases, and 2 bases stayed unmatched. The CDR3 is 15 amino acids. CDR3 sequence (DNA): TGTGCCAGTAGTATGGGGACAGTTAGCAATCAGCCCCAGCATTTT. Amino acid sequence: CASSMGTVSNQPQHF.

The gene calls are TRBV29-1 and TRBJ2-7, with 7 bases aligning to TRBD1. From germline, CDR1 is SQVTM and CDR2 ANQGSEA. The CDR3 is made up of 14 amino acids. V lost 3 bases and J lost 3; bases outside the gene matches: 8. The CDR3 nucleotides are TGCAGCGTTGATAAGGGGGCCGCCTACTACGAGCAGTACTTC. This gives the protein CSVDKGAAYYEQYF.

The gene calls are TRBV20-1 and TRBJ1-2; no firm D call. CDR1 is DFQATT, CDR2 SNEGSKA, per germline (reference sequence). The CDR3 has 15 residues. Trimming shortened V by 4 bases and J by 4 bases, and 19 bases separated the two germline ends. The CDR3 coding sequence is TGCAGTGCTAACACAGAACTCTCAAAGCTCTATGGCTACACCTTC. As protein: CSANTELSKLYGYTF.